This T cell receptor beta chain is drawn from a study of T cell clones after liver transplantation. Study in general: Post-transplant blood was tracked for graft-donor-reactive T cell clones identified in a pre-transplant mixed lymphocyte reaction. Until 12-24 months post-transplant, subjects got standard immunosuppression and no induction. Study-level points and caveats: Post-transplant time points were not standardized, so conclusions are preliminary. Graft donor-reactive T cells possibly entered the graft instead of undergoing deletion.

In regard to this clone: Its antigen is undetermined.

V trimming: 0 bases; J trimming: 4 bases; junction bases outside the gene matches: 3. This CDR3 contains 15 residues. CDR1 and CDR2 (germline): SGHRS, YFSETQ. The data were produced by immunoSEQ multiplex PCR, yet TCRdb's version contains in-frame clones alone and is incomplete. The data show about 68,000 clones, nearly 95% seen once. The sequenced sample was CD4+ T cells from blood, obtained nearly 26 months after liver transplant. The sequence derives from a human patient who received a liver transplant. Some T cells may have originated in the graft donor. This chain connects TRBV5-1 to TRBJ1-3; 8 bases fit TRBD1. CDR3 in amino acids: CASSLAQGAGNTIYF. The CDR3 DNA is TGCGCCAGCAGCTTGGCCCAGGGGGCCGGAAACACCATATATTTT.